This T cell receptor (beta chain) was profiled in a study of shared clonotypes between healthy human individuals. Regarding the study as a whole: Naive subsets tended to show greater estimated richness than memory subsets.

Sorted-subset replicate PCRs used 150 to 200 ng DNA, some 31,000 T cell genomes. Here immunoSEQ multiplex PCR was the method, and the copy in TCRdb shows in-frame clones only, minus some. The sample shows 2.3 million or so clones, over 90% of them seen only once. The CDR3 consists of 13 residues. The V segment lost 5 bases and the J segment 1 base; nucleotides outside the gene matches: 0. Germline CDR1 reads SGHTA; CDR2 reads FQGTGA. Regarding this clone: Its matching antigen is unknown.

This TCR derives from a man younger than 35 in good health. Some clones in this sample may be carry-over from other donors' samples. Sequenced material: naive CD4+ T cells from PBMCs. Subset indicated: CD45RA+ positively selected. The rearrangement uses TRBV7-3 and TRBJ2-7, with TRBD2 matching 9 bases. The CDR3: CASSSGGSYEQYF. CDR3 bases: TGTGCCAGCAGCAGCGGGGGGTCCTACGAGCAGTACTTC.